These 4 T cell receptor beta chains originate from one sample sequenced in a study of blood T cell repertoires in COVID-19. Here immunoSEQ multiplex PCR was the method, and the copy in TCRdb shows in-frame clones only, minus some. This table has roughly 380,000 clones, about four fifths appearing once. Sequencing was carried out using peripheral blood. Receptor source: a human donor with acute or convalescent COVID-19. The donor label of this sample is uncertain.

This sequence joins TRBV19 and TRBJ1-2; the match to TRBD1 covers 12 bases. Germline V gene data show CDR1 as LNHDA and CDR2 as SQIVND (reference sequence). The CDR3 runs 18 residues. Unmatched junction bases numbered 15, after V lost 6 bases and J lost 4 bases. The CDR3 loop is CASSPRLGQGAHGYGYTF. CDR3 DNA sequence: TGTGCCAGTAGCCCCAGGTTGGGACAGGGGGCGCACGGCTATGGCTACACCTTC.

This clone occurred a few times. The genes are TRBV28 and TRBJ1-5; the match to TRBD1 covers 9 bases. The CDR3 runs 15 residues. CDR1 and CDR2 from the germline V gene are MDHEN and SYDVKM. V lost 7 bases, J lost 6 bases, and 10 bases stayed unmatched. The CDR3 nucleotides read TGTGCCAGCAATGTTCAGGGGACAGGGATTCAGCCCCAGCATTTT. The encoded protein is CASNVQGTGIQPQHF. Drawing the rest from reference TRBV28 and TRBJ1-5, the complete variable domain is DVKVTQSSRYLVKRTGEKVFLECVQDMDHENMFWYRQDPGLGLRLIYFSYDVKMKEKGDIPEGYSVSREKKERFSLILESASTNQTSMYLCASNVQGTGIQPQHFGDGTRLSIL.

J is TRBJ2-2 and V is TRBV5-5; D is possibly TRBD2 (6 bases). The CDR3 runs to 14 residues. Germline lookup yields CDR1 SGHKS and CDR2 YYEKEE (reference sequence). V was trimmed by 4 bases and J by 3 bases, leaving 10 bases between them. CDR3 amino acids: CASSLGGDTGELFF. The CDR3 nucleotides are TGTGCCAGCAGCCTCGGAGGGGACACCGGGGAGCTGTTTTTT.

This chain joins TRBV5-1 and TRBJ2-3; TRBD2 aligns across 10 bases. Germline V gene lookup returns CDR1 SGHRS and CDR2 YFSETQ. The V gene end was trimmed by 5 bases and the J gene end by 0 bases; junction bases not matched to a gene: 6. This CDR3 region has 16 residues. This CDR3 is CASRSRLAGSTDTQYF. The CDR3 bases are TGCGCCAGCAGGAGTCGACTAGCGGGTAGCACAGATACGCAGTATTTT.